These 29 T cell receptor beta chains were sequenced from one sample in a study of T cells in Graves' hyperthyroidism and ophthalmopathy. TCR beta CDR3 regions were amplified from RNA transcripts. The HTBI primer set was used in a first-round RT-PCR of the TCR CDR3. TCRdb redid the calling of the multiplex PCR reads with MiXCR, one entry per CDR3 protein. The sample carries some 800,000 distinct CDR3 sequences, roughly 40% recorded once. The specimen sequenced was blood. The origin of the receptors is a man aged 18-30 years with Graves' hyperthyroidism.

This clonotype was seen once. This may be a read error: a much more frequent sequence differs by one nucleotide. The chain carries TRBV25-1 and TRBJ2-2; 12 bases are a match to TRBD2. Germline CDR1 and CDR2: MGHDK and SYGVNS. V lost 10 bases, J lost 0 bases, and 3 bases stayed unmatched. The CDR3 has 15 residues. Written as DNA, the CDR3 is TGTGCCACCAGGACTAGCGGGACGAACACCGGGGAGCTGTTTTTT. Translation gives CATRTSGTNTGELFF.

Remarks on this clonotype: One base away lies a much larger clone, so this may be a sequencing read error. The chain uses TRBV7-2 and TRBJ1-1, with D perhaps matching TRBD1 (6 bases). V shed 4 bases and J shed 6 bases, with 12 bases lying between them. Germline-derived CDR1 and CDR2 are SGHTA and FQGNSA. The CDR3 covers 13 residues. CDR3 coding DNA: TGTGCCAGCAGCTATCGACAGGATCCTGAAGCTTTCTTT. Encoded protein: CASSYRQDPEAFF. Combining the CDR3 with reference TRBV7-2 and TRBJ1-1 gives the whole variable domain GAGVSQSPSNKVTEKGKDVELRCDPISGHTALYWYRQSLGQGLEFLIYFQGNSAPDKSGLPSDRFSAERTGGSVSTLTIQRTQQEDSAVYLCASSYRQDPEAFFGQGTRLTVV.

This clonotype was counted at least ten times. The chain uses TRBV5-5 and TRBJ1-6; 9 positions match TRBD1. The CDR3 has 15 residues. J gave up 8 bases and V 0 bases, and 3 bases lay outside the gene matches. Germline CDR1 is SGHKS and CDR2 is YYEKEE (reference sequence). The DNA of the CDR3 is TGTGCCAGCAGCTTGGCCTGGGACAGGGATTCACCCCTCCACTTT. This codes for CASSLAWDRDSPLHF.

In regard to this clonotype: A much larger clone lies one base from this, so it may be a read error. The chain has TRBV6-5 and TRBJ1-2; no clear D gene. The CDR3 has 12 residues. CDR1 and CDR2 from the germline V gene are MNHEY and SVGAGI. V lost 4 bases to trimming and J lost 7 bases, with 10 bases between them. CDR3 nucleotide sequence: TGTGCCAGCAGTTCGGGAGTCCTTGGCTACACCTTC. It is translated as CASSSGVLGYTF.

This clonotype has at least ten counts. The chain links TRBV15 to TRBJ1-4; D is uncertain. The CDR3 is 17 amino acids. From germline, CDR1 is LNHNV and CDR2 YYDKDF (reference sequence). Deletions cut 2 bases from V and 3 bases from J, with 16 bases between. CDR3: CATSRSSHGGPNEKLFF. DNA for the CDR3: TGTGCCACCAGCAGATCCTCCCATGGTGGTCCTAATGAAAAACTGTTTTTT.

The rearrangement uses TRBV7-9 and TRBJ1-2; unclear D gene. The CDR3 loop spans 16 amino acids. Germline CDR1 is SEHNR and CDR2 is FQNEAQ (reference sequence). Trimming shortened V by 8 bases and J by 9 bases, and 28 bases separated the two germline ends. The CDR3 DNA reads as TGTGCCAGCCCCTCTCCACCGAGCGTAGCCACAGATCGCTACACCTTC. Translating it yields CASPSPPSVATDRYTF.

There are many counts of this clonotype. The rearrangement uses TRBV15 and TRBJ2-5; D call uncertain. From germline, CDR1 is LNHNV and CDR2 YYDKDF (reference sequence). The CDR3 loop spans 14 amino acids. Trimming took 2 bases from V and 3 from J, leaving 10 bases between them. For the CDR3, the DNA is TGTGCCACCAGCAGACCTGGACCAGAAGAGACCCAGTACTTC. Amino acids: CATSRPGPEETQYF.

The rearrangement uses TRBV5-5 and TRBJ1-2; 11 bases map to TRBD1. The V gene's germline CDR1 is SGHKS and CDR2 YYEKEE (reference sequence). There are 15 residues in the CDR3. Germline trimming cut 3 bases from V and 4 bases from J; bases unmatched to any gene: 5. Here the CDR3 reads CASSSGQGEVYGYTF. In DNA, the CDR3 is TGTGCCAGCAGCTCGGGACAGGGGGAAGTCTATGGCTACACCTTC. Combining the CDR3 with reference TRBV5-5 and TRBJ1-2 gives the whole variable domain DAGVTQSPTHLIKTRGQQVTLRCSPISGHKSVSWYQQVLGQGPQFIFQYYEKEERGRGNFPDRFSARQFPNYSSELNVNALLLGDSALYLCASSSGQGEVYGYTFGSGTRLTVV.

J is TRBJ2-7 and V is TRBV29-1; the match to TRBD1 covers 10 bases. The CDR3 length is 13 residues. With V trimmed by 6 bases and J by 5 bases, 7 bases remained unmatched. Germline V CDR1 and CDR2: SQVTM, ANQGSEA. For the CDR3, the DNA is TGCAGCGTCACGCGGGACAGGGGTGACGAGCAGTACTTC. Residues: CSVTRDRGDEQYF.

A few counts support this clonotype. The rearrangement joins TRBV7-2 to TRBJ1-2; the D gene is possibly TRBD1 (5 bases). CDR1 and CDR2 (germline): SGHTA, FQGNSA. Trimming stripped 5 bases from V and 7 bases from J, with 14 bases between. This CDR3 comprises 13 residues. CDR3 residues: CASSAGTAGGYTF. In DNA form, the CDR3 reads TGTGCCAGCAGCGCGGGGACTGCTGGTGGCTACACCTTC.

This clonotype came up many times. The chain is built from TRBV19 and TRBJ1-5; tentative D call: TRBD1 (5 bases). V lost 4 bases and J lost 2, with 15 bases in between. The CDR3 totals 16 residues. Germline lookup yields CDR1 LNHDA and CDR2 SQIVND (reference sequence). The chain's CDR3 is CASSTGLGGGNQPQHF. The CDR3 DNA sequence: TGTGCCAGTAGTACCGGCTTGGGGGGGGGCAATCAGCCCCAGCATTTT.

The chain combines TRBV5-6 with TRBJ2-3; TRBD1 is a possible D gene (6 bases). V lost 0 bases and J 2 bases, leaving 13 bases between the germline ends. The CDR3 totals 16 residues. Germline V gene data show CDR1 as SGHDT and CDR2 as YYEEEE. The CDR3 coding sequence is TGTGCCAGCAGCTTGGAGGGGGAGAGGCTCACAGATACGCAGTATTTT. The encoded protein is CASSLEGERLTDTQYF.

Notes on this clonotype: Germline and junction disagree at one end, which may indicate a read error. The rearrangement links TRBV7-2 to TRBJ1-1; 7 nucleotides line up with TRBD1. The CDR3 sequence is 13 residues long. Germline V gives CDR1 SGHTA, CDR2 FQGNSA. The CDR3 protein is CVSSRTGDTEAFF. CDR3 sequence (DNA): TGTGTCAGCAGTCGAACAGGGGACACTGAAGCTTTCTTT.

This clonotype was found once. This chain connects TRBV5-8 to TRBJ1-4; 7 nucleotides line up with TRBD1. The V and J ends lost 3 bases and 8 bases, in that order; junction bases with no gene match: 10. This CDR3 has 15 residues. CDR1 is SGHTS, CDR2 YDEGEE, per germline. The CDR3 protein is CASSWRQGGSEKLFF. CDR3 coding DNA: TGTGCCAGCAGCTGGCGACAGGGTGGAAGCGAAAAACTGTTTTTT. Supplemented by reference TRBV5-8 and TRBJ1-4, the full variable domain reads EAGVTQSPTHLIKTRGQQATLRCSPISGHTSVYWYQQALGLGLQFLLWYDEGEERNRGNFPPRFSGRQFPNYSSELNVNALELEDSALYLCASSWRQGGSEKLFFGSGTQLSVL.

This clonotype occurred many times. The chain uses TRBV20-1 and TRBJ1-1; D not certain. Trimming took off 3 bases at V and 7 bases at J, with 9 bases between the two ends. Germline V gives CDR1 DFQATT, CDR2 SNEGSKA (reference sequence). This CDR3 has 11 residues. The CDR3 is CSARDGDEAFF. DNA for the CDR3: TGCAGTGCTAGGGACGGGGATGAAGCTTTCTTT.

The J gene is TRBJ2-7, the V gene TRBV6-6; 7 nucleotides align to TRBD1. CDR3 length: 13 amino acids. Germline CDR1 reads MNHNY; CDR2 reads SVGAGI (reference sequence). The V segment lost 8 bases and the J segment 5 bases; nucleotides outside the gene matches: 9. DNA of the CDR3: TGTGCCAGCGAAAGGACAGGTCACGACGAGCAGTACTTC. Residues: CASERTGHDEQYF.

This rearrangement joins TRBV5-4 to TRBJ1-4; perhaps TRBD1 as D (5 bases). Deletions cut 3 bases from V and 12 bases from J, with 12 bases between. The CDR3 is made up of 12 amino acids. Germline loops: CDR1 SGHNT, CDR2 YYREEE (reference sequence). The CDR3 DNA sequence: TGTGCCAGCAGCTGGGGGACGTCGGAACTGTTTTTT. Residues: CASSWGTSELFF.

With respect to this clonotype: A junction boundary mismatches the germline segment, possibly from a read error. The J gene is TRBJ2-6, the V gene TRBV7-3; D tentatively reads TRBD1 or TRBD2 (5 bases each). Germline V CDR1 and CDR2: SGHTA, FQGTGA. The CDR3 contains 14 residues. The chain's CDR3 is CASSPGSGANVPTF. CDR3 sequence (DNA): TGTGCCAGCAGCCCGGGGTCTGGGGCCAACGTCCCGACTTTC.

The chain carries TRBV25-1 and TRBJ2-5; 11 bases align to TRBD2. CDR3 size: 16 residues. Germline lookup yields CDR1 MGHDK and CDR2 SYGVNS. J was trimmed by 4 bases and V by 4 bases; bases with no gene match: 8. The chain's CDR3 is CASSGHSGGAGETQYF. The CDR3 DNA reads TGTGCCAGCAGTGGGCATAGCGGGGGGGCCGGAGAGACCCAGTACTTC.

The V gene is TRBV5-1, the J gene TRBJ1-1; 7 bases align to TRBD1. The length of the CDR3 is 13 residues. Germline assignment: CDR1 SGHRS and CDR2 YFSETQ. Losses at the gene ends were 4 bases for V and 3 bases for J; bases not matched to a gene: 3. The CDR3 protein is CASSEGTDTEAFF. In DNA form, the CDR3 reads TGCGCCAGCAGCGAAGGGACAGACACTGAAGCTTTCTTT.

This clonotype has ten or more counts. The chain recombines TRBV24-1 with TRBJ1-2; D remains ambiguous. V was pared by 5 bases and J by 4 bases, with 7 bases between. Per the germline V gene, CDR1 is KGHDR and CDR2 is SFDVKD. The CDR3 consists of 12 residues. CDR3 DNA: TGTGCCACCAGTGTGGACGGCTATGGCTACACCTTC. Protein product: CATSVDGYGYTF.

V and J are TRBV20-1 and TRBJ2-5; TRBD2 might be the D (5 bases). This CDR3 has 13 residues. From germline, CDR1 is DFQATT and CDR2 SNEGSKA (reference sequence). V was shortened by 3 bases and J by 5 bases, with 13 bases between the two germline ends. The CDR3 is CSASVRDFETQYF. In nucleotides, the CDR3 is TGCAGTGCTAGTGTCCGGGATTTCGAGACCCAGTACTTC.

The J gene is TRBJ2-7, the V gene TRBV29-1; D is perhaps TRBD2 (7 bases). V was shortened by 6 bases and J by 2 bases, with 17 bases between the two germline ends. CDR3 size: 14 residues. Germline V gives CDR1 SQVTM, CDR2 ANQGSEA. The CDR3 here is CSVRRGGPTYEQYF. The CDR3 DNA reads TGCAGCGTACGAAGGGGGGGACCGACCTACGAGCAGTACTTC.

The J gene is TRBJ1-1, the V gene TRBV7-9, with a possible D match to TRBD1 (6 bases). The CDR3 is 14 amino acids. CDR1 and CDR2 from the germline V gene are SEHNR and FQNEAQ (reference sequence). Trimming left V 7 bases short and J 6 bases short, with 18 bases between. The CDR3 region has the DNA TGTGCCAGCAACAAATCCCCGGGGGCGGCTGAAGCTTTCTTT. As protein: CASNKSPGAAEAFF.

A note on this clonotype: A far larger clone is just one base off, so this is likely a read error. This chain uses TRBV5-1 with TRBJ2-5, with 7 bases lining up with TRBD1. Germline V lookup: CDR1 SGHRS, CDR2 YFSETQ. The CDR3 extends over 15 amino acids. CDR3 protein: CAGSLGRGLQETQYF. In DNA, the CDR3 is TGCGCCGGCAGCTTAGGCAGGGGGTTACAAGAGACCCAGTACTTC.

This clonotype appeared many times. The rearrangement uses TRBV7-8 and TRBJ1-1, with D unresolved. The germline V gene has CDR1 SGHVS and CDR2 FQNEAQ. The CDR3 is 15 residues long. Trimming took 3 bases from V and 3 from J, leaving 14 bases between them. As DNA, the CDR3 is TGTGCCAGCAGCTTCCCCGCGACAAAGGACACTGAAGCTTTCTTT. This gives the protein CASSFPATKDTEAFF. The variable domain in full, completed from reference TRBV7-8 and TRBJ1-1, reads GAGVSQSPRYKVAKRGQDVALRCDPISGHVSLFWYQQALGQGPEFLTYFQNEAQLDKSGLPSDRFFAERPEGSVSTLKIQRTQQEDSAVYLCASSFPATKDTEAFFGQGTRLTVV.

V and J are TRBV2 and TRBJ2-2; possible D gene TRBD1, 6 bases. The ends were cut back, 6 bases at V and 4 bases at J, with 12 bases in the middle. Looked up from germline, CDR1 is SNHLY and CDR2 is FYNNEI. The CDR3 covers 14 residues. The CDR3 here is CASRGASSTGELFF. CDR3 coding DNA: TGTGCCAGCAGGGGGGCTAGCAGCACCGGGGAGCTGTTTTTT.

The chain employs TRBV10-3 and TRBJ1-5, with a tentative D call TRBD1 (6 bases). V was trimmed by 6 bases and J by 3 bases, leaving 9 bases between them. CDR3 length equals 13 residues. Germline CDR1 and CDR2: ENHRY and SYGVKD. The CDR3 is CAIRRTDNQPQHF. In DNA, the CDR3 is TGTGCCATCAGACGGACAGACAATCAGCCCCAGCATTTT.

The V gene is TRBV7-2, the J gene TRBJ2-7; tentatively, D is TRBD2 (5 bases). V was cut by 1 base and J by 5 bases, with 15 bases left in between. The CDR3 runs 15 residues. The germline V gene encodes CDR1 SGHTA and CDR2 FQGNSA. CDR3 DNA sequence: TGTGCCAGCAGCTTAGTCGCTAGCTTCGGTAACGAGCAGTACTTC. Residues: CASSLVASFGNEQYF.